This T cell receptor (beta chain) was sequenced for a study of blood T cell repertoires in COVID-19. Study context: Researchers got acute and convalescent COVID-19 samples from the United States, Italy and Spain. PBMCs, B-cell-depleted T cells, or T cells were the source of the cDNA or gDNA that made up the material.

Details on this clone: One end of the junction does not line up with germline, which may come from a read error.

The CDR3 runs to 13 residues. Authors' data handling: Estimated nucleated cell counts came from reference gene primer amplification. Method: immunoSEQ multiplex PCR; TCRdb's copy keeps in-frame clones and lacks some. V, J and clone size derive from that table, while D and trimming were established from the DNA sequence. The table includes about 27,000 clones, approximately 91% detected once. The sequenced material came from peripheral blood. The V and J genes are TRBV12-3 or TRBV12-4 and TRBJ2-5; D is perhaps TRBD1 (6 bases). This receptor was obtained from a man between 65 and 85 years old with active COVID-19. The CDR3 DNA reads TGTGCCAGCAGTTTAGAGCTGGGACAAGGTCCTGACTTC. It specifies CASSLELGQGPDF.